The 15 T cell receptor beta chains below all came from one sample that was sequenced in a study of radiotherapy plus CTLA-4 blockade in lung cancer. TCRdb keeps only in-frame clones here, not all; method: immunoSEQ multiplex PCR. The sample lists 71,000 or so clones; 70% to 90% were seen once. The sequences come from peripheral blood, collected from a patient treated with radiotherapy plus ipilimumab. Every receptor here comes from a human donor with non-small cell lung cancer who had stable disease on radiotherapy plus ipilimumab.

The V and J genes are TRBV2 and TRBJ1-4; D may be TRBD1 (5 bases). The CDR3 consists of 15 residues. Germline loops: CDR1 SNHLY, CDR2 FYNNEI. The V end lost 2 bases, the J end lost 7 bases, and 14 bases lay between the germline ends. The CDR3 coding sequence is TGTGCCAGCAGTGAAAACGGGCTTGGGGCTGAAAAACTGTTTTTT. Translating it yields CASSENGLGAEKLFF.

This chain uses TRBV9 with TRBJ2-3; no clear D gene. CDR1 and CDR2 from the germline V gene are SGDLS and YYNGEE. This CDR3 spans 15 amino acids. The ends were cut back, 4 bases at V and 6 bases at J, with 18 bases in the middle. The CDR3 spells CASSFGPSVADTQYF. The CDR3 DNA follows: TGTGCCAGCAGCTTTGGACCGTCGGTTGCGGATACGCAGTATTTT.

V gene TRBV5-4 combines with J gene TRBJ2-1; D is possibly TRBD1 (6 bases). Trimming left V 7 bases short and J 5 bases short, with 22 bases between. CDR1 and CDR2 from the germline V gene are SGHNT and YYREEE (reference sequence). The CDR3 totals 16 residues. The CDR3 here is CASLLGGRTGNNEQFF. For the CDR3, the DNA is TGTGCCAGCCTTCTTGGGGGCAGGACGGGGAACAATGAGCAGTTCTTC.

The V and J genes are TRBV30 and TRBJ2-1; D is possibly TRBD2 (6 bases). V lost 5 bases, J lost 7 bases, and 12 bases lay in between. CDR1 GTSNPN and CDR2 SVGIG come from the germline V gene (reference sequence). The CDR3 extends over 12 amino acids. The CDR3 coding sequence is TGTGCCTGGGGCGGGACGGGGAATGAGCAGTTCTTC. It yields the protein CAWGGTGNEQFF.

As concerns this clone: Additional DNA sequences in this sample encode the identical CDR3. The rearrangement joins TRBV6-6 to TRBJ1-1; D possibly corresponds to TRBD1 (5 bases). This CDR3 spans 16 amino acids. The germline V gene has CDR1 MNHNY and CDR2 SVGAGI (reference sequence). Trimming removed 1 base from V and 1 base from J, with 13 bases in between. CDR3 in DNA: TGTGCCAGCAGTTACTTCCGGACCGGACAGAACACTGAAGCTTTCTTT. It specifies CASSYFRTGQNTEAFF.

For the CDR3, the DNA is TGTGCCAGCAGTTACTGGACAGGAGAAAAACTGTTTTTT. As protein: CASSYWTGEKLFF. V gene TRBV6-5 combines with J gene TRBJ1-4, with TRBD1 identical over 7 bases. There are 13 residues in the CDR3. Germline CDR1 reads MNHEY; CDR2 reads SVGAGI. The ends lost 1 base at V and 8 bases at J; junction bases unmatched: 1.

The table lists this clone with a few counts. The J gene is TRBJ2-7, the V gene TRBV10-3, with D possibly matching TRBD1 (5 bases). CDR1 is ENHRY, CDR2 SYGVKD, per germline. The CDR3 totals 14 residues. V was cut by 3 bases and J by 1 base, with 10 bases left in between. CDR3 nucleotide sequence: TGTGCCATCAGTGACAGGGCAAAGTCCTACGAGCAGTACTTC. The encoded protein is CAISDRAKSYEQYF.

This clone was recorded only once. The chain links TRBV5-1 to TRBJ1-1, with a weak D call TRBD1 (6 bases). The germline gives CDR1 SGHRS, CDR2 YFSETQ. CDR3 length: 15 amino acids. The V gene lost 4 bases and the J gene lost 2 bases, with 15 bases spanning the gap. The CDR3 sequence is CASSQHKTGNTEAFF. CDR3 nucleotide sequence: TGCGCCAGCAGCCAACACAAGACAGGCAACACTGAAGCTTTCTTT.

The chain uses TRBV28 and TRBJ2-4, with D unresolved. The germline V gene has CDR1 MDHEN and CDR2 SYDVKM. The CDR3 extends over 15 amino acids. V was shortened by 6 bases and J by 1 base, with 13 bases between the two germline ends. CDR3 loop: CASRDGPAAKNIQYF. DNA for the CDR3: TGTGCCAGCAGAGACGGCCCCGCTGCCAAAAACATTCAGTACTTC. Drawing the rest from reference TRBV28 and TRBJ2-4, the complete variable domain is DVKVTQSSRYLVKRTGEKVFLECVQDMDHENMFWYRQDPGLGLRLIYFSYDVKMKEKGDIPEGYSVSREKKERFSLILESASTNQTSMYLCASRDGPAAKNIQYFGAGTRLSVL.

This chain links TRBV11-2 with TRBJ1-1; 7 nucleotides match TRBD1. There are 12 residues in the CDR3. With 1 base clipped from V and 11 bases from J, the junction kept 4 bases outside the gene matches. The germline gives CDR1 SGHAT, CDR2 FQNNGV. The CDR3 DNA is TGTGCCAGCAGCTTAGTCAGGGGGGGGGCTTTCTTT. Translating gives CASSLVRGGAFF.

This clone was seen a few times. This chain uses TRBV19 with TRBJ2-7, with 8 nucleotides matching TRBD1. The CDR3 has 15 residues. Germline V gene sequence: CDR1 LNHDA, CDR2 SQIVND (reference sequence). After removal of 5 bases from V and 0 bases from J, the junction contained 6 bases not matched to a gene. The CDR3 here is CASSAGTGSSYEQYF. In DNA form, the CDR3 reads TGTGCCAGTAGTGCCGGGACAGGTAGCTCCTACGAGCAGTACTTC.

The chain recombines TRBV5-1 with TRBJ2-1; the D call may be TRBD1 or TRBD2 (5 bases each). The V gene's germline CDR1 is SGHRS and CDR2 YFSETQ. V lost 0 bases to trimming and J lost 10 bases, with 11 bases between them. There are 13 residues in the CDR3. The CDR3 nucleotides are TGCGCCAGCAGCTTGGCCCAGGGCGGGGAGCAGTTCTTC. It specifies CASSLAQGGEQFF.

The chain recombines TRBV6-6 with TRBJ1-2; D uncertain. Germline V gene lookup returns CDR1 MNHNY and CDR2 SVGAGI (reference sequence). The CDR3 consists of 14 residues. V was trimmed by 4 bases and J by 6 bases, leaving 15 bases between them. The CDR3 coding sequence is TGTGCCAGCAGTTCCCAAGGAGGGTGGAATGGCTACACCTTC. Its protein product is CASSSQGGWNGYTF.

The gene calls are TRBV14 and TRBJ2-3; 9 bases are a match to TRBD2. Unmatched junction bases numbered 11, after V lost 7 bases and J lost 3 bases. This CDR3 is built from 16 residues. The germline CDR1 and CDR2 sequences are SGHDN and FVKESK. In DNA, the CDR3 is TGTGCCAGCACCCAGGGTAGCGGGAGTGGTACAGATACGCAGTATTTT. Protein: CASTQGSGSGTDTQYF. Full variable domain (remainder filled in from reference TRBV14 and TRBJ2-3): EAGVTQFPSHSVIEKGQTVTLRCDPISGHDNLYWYRRVMGKEIKFLLHFVKESKQDESGMPNNRFLAERTGGTYSTLKVQPAELEDSGVYFCASTQGSGSGTDTQYFGPGTRLTVL.

The CDR3 reads CASSFSRLSNQPQHF. The CDR3, as DNA: TGTGCCAGCAGTTTCAGTAGACTTAGCAATCAGCCCCAGCATTTT. The genes are TRBV27 and TRBJ1-5; no firm D call. Germline V gives CDR1 MNHEY, CDR2 SMNVEV (reference sequence). This CDR3 comprises 15 residues. V shed 3 bases and J shed 0 bases, with 9 bases lying between them.